These T cell receptor beta chains were read from a single sample in a study of cytomegalovirus exposure and HLA in healthy donors. Libraries were prepared by immunoSEQ multiplex PCR; TCRdb keeps only in-frame clonotypes and omits some of them. The table shows some 96,000 clones, with roughly three quarters occurring only once. Input material: PBMCs. The receptors were sampled from a man between 40 and 49 years old in good health and CMV-seronegative. CDR3s include the opening cysteine and the closing phenylalanine or tryptophan. A D gene is named only where the DNA matches it firmly.

v_gene | d_gene | CDR3aa
TRBV7-3 | - | CASSLTGLAPRGELFF
TRBV10-1 | TRBD2 | CASSESGTSSSYEQYF
TRBV30 | TRBD1 | CAWSETGIYNSPLHF
TRBV10-3 | TRBD2 | CAISESQRGGYEQYF
TRBV14 | - | CASSLGVSATNEKLFF
TRBV10-3 | TRBD1 | CAISRTGVVSNTEAFF
TRBV20-1 | - | CSVAPSYEQYF
TRBV7-9 | TRBD1 | CASSAQGGQAEAFF
TRBV5-1 | - | CASSQDSPEQYF
TRBV18 | TRBD2 | CASSPPGLAANEQFF
TRBV29-1 | - | CSVSGVEDTQYF
TRBV27 | - | CASSRPTTYNEQFF
TRBV7-9 | - | CASSPTNPQEALHF
TRBV6-6 | - | CASSYRARTYEQYF
TRBV28 | - | CASSSGTHNNSPLHF
TRBV18 | - | CASSPKQGSEQYF
TRBV30 | TRBD1 | CACTTGLSNQPQHF
TRBV6-5 | - | CASSYRPAVEETQYF
TRBV5-1 | TRBD1 | CASSLGGTGLTEAFF
TRBV28 | TRBD1 | CASAPDRSLKLIAQYF
TRBV7-7 | - | CASSFSECPTALRRRNQPQHF
TRBV5-4 | TRBD2 | CASSVMTSGITNEQFF
TRBV6-5 | TRBD2 | CASSSLAGLSTDTQYF
TRBV6-1 | TRBD2 | CASSEVLRGGSGSNEQFF
TRBV4-3 | - | CASSQDLGAYGYTF
TRBV6-6 | - | CASRLHRSSYNSPLHF
TRBV28 | TRBD1 | CASRTTGAVEQYF
TRBV30 | - | CAWEPPYTF
TRBV28 | - | CASSLLRSSYNEQFF
TRBV11-2 | - | CASSKVRGPQETQYF